One sample yielded the 11 T cell receptor beta chains listed below, sequenced in a study of T-cell memory formation after mild COVID-19. TCRdb redid the calling of the 5' RACE reads with MiXCR, one entry per CDR3 protein. The repertoire consists of approximately 250,000 distinct CDR3 sequences, with 15% occurring once and the leading ten covering about 2%. The sequenced sample was PBMCs or a T cell subset sorted from them (not recorded which). The source of these receptors is an adult woman who had mild COVID-19 (a few samples of this study predate the infection). Cell type and time point are not known.

Only one count was recorded for this clonotype. The V gene is TRBV7-6, the J gene TRBJ2-5; tentatively, D is TRBD2 (5 bases). CDR1 is SGHVS, CDR2 FNYEAQ, per germline. V was trimmed by 5 bases and J by 2 bases, leaving 15 bases between them. The CDR3 runs to 15 residues. The CDR3 here is CASSHVEWRQETQYF. As DNA, the CDR3 is TGTGCCAGCAGCCACGTAGAGTGGAGGCAAGAGACCCAGTACTTC. Supplemented by reference TRBV7-6 and TRBJ2-5, the full variable domain reads GAGVSQSPRYKVTKRGQDVALRCDPISGHVSLYWYRQALGQGPEFLTYFNYEAQQDKSGLPNDRFSAERPEGSISTLTIQRTEQRDSAMYRCASSHVEWRQETQYFGPGTRLLVL.

J is TRBJ2-3 and V is TRBV5-6; the D gene could be TRBD1 or TRBD2 (6 bases each). Germline loops: CDR1 SGHDT, CDR2 YYEEEE. Trimming pared 0 bases from V and 5 bases from J, leaving 10 bases between. This CDR3 comprises 14 residues. For the CDR3, the DNA is TGTGCCAGCAGCTTGGAGGGGGGCGAAGATACGCAGTATTTT. It codes for CASSLEGGEDTQYF.

CDR3 in amino acids: CSASLRRDQMTQYF. As DNA, the CDR3 is TGCAGTGCTAGTCTTCGCCGGGACCAGATGACCCAGTACTTC. V gene TRBV20-1 combines with J gene TRBJ2-5, with D perhaps matching TRBD1 or TRBD2 (5 bases each). The CDR3 length is 14 residues. Trimming took off 3 bases at V and 7 bases at J, with 18 bases between the two ends. Germline V gives CDR1 DFQATT, CDR2 SNEGSKA (reference sequence).

The sample holds a few counts of this clonotype. The genes are TRBV9 and TRBJ2-3, with D possibly matching TRBD2 (5 bases). V was cut by 3 bases and J by 5 bases, with 16 bases left in between. The CDR3 covers 15 residues. CDR1 is SGDLS and CDR2 is YYNGEE in the germline V gene. The CDR3 loop is CASSARGPGGDTQYF. The CDR3 DNA reads TGTGCCAGCAGCGCTCGCGGGCCCGGAGGAGATACGCAGTATTTT. Drawing the rest from reference TRBV9 and TRBJ2-3, the complete variable domain is DSGVTQTPKHLITATGQRVTLRCSPRSGDLSVYWYQQSLDQGLQFLIQYYNGEERAKGNILERFSAQQFPDLHSELNLSSLELGDSALYFCASSARGPGGDTQYFGPGTRLTVL.

The V and J genes are TRBV5-1 and TRBJ2-5, with D unresolved. From germline, CDR1 is SGHRS and CDR2 YFSETQ. CDR3 length: 14 amino acids. Trimming stripped 6 bases from V and 4 bases from J, with 16 bases between. The CDR3 is CASKIQERGETQYF. CDR3 bases: TGCGCCAGCAAAATTCAGGAGCGCGGAGAGACCCAGTACTTC.

This clonotype was counted a few times. The chain uses TRBV5-6 and TRBJ2-3, with D perhaps TRBD2 (6 bases). Trimming removed 1 base from V and 0 bases from J, with 12 bases in between. Germline CDR1 and CDR2: SGHDT and YYEEEE. This CDR3 has 16 residues. DNA for the CDR3: TGTGCCAGCAGCTTGCCGGGGCTAGCGAGCACAGATACGCAGTATTTT. The encoded protein is CASSLPGLASTDTQYF.

The chain has TRBV5-1 and TRBJ1-4, with 9 bases aligning to TRBD1. The V gene end was trimmed by 1 base and the J gene end by 7 bases; junction bases not matched to a gene: 8. Germline assignment: CDR1 SGHRS and CDR2 YFSETQ. The length of the CDR3 is 16 residues. The CDR3 coding sequence is TGCGCCAGCAGCTTGAAACAGGGGGCAATCAGTGAAAAACTGTTTTTT. This encodes CASSLKQGAISEKLFF. Together with reference TRBV5-1 and TRBJ1-4, the CDR3 gives the full variable domain: KAGVTQTPRYLIKTRGQQVTLSCSPISGHRSVSWYQQTPGQGLQFLFEYFSETQRNKGNFPGRFSGRQFSNSRSEMNVSTLELGDSALYLCASSLKQGAISEKLFFGSGTQLSVL.

The chain has TRBV20-1 and TRBJ1-5, with D possibly TRBD1 on 5 matching bases. The CDR3 loop spans 14 amino acids. Trimming removed 8 bases at V and 5 bases at J, with 19 bases between. Germline V gene sequence: CDR1 DFQATT, CDR2 SNEGSKA (reference sequence). CDR3 nucleotide sequence: TGCAGTCTACGCTTGACAGAATGGGATCAGCCCCAGCATTTT. The encoded protein is CSLRLTEWDQPQHF.

The V and J genes are TRBV20-1 and TRBJ2-5; 8 nucleotides match TRBD2. Germline V CDR1 and CDR2: DFQATT, SNEGSKA (reference sequence). Unmatched junction bases numbered 7, after V lost 2 bases and J lost 5 bases. CDR3 length equals 14 residues. Here the CDR3 DNA reads TGCAGTGCTAGACGGGGGGGGCGTGTGGAGACCCAGTACTTC. This sequence encodes CSARRGGRVETQYF.

The CDR3 coding sequence is TGTGCCAGCAGCTTAAAGACAGGGGGAGGCACTGAAGCTTTCTTT. Its translation is CASSLKTGGGTEAFF. The chain carries TRBV11-2 and TRBJ1-1, with 9 bases that match TRBD1. Germline trimming cut 2 bases from V and 4 bases from J; bases unmatched to any gene: 5. Germline V gives CDR1 SGHAT, CDR2 FQNNGV. The length of the CDR3 is 15 residues.

This rearrangement joins TRBV13 to TRBJ2-1; 12 bases are a match to TRBD2. Trimming at V came to 5 bases and at J to 12 bases, leaving 14 bases not matched to a gene. Germline CDR1 is PRHDT and CDR2 is FYEKMQ (reference sequence). The CDR3 loop spans 16 amino acids. CDR3 sequence reads: CASSRSGLAGPGAQFF. Written as DNA, the CDR3 is TGTGCCAGCAGCCGATCGGGACTAGCGGGTCCGGGCGCGCAGTTCTTC.